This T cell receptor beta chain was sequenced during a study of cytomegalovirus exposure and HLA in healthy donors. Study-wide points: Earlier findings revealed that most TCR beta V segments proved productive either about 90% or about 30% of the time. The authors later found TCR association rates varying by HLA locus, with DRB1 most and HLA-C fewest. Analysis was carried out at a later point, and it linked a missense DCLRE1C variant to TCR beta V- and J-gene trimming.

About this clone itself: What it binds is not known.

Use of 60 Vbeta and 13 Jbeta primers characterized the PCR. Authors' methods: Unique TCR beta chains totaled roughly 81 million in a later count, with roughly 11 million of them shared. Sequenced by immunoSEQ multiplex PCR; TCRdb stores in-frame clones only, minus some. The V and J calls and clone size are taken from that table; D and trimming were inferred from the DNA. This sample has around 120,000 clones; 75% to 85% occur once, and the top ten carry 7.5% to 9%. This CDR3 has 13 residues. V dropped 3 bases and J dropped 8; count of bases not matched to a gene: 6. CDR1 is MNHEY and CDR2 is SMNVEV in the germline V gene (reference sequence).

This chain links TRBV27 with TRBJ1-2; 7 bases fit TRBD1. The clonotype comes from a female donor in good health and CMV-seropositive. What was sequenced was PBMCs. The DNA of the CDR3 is TGTGCCAGCAGTTTCCTGACAGGGCAAGGCTACACCTTC. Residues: CASSFLTGQGYTF.